This is a list of T cell receptor beta chains from one sample in a study of spatial heterogeneity in lung cancer. TCRdb used MiXCR to reprocess the 5' RACE reads, holding one entry per CDR3 protein. This sample yields almost 75,000 distinct CDR3 sequences, of which about an eighth are seen a single time; more than 5.5% belongs to the top ten. Material: PBMCs, obtained at surgery. These receptors all come from a male donor with early-stage non-small cell lung cancer. Both conserved end residues are part of each CDR3.

V	length	J	CDR3
TRBV27	13	TRBJ2-1	CASGGWGGDEQFF
TRBV25-1	14	TRBJ2-7	CASSGAGVSYEQYF
TRBV2	15	TRBJ2-6	CASSPDSAGANVLTF
TRBV18	16	TRBJ1-4	CASSRGRAATNEKLFF
TRBV28	16	TRBJ1-5	CASSAGTGVEFPPQHF
TRBV24-1	16	TRBJ2-1	CATSQLSGGSRNEQFF
TRBV2	17	TRBJ2-6	CASSSGLARSGANVLTF
TRBV6-6	15	TRBJ1-6	CASSRVSQNNSPLHF
TRBV6-2/TRBV6-3	15	TRBJ2-5	CASSYEASGKETQYF
TRBV9	13	TRBJ2-5	CASSPAGQETQYF
TRBV27	13	TRBJ1-1	CASSLERNTEAFF
TRBV6-6	14	TRBJ1-1	CASSYAGKGTEAFF
TRBV5-1	17	TRBJ2-1	CASSTDGVGLSYNEQFF
TRBV20-1	17	TRBJ2-1	CSARETSWRVYGNEQFF
TRBV29-1	13	TRBJ2-2	CSVYGGRAGELFF
TRBV9	15	TRBJ1-1	CASSPRQTGYTEAFF
TRBV28	13	TRBJ2-5	CASSLTRRKTQYF
TRBV29-1	11	TRBJ1-1	CSAGWATEAFF
TRBV29-1	16	TRBJ2-1	CSVEGRLAGDHGEQFF
TRBV12-3/TRBV12-4	11	TRBJ2-3	CASSFLDTQYF
TRBV5-6	14	TRBJ2-7	CASTTGGTSYEQYF
TRBV5-5	14	TRBJ2-5	CASSGGQGKETQYF
TRBV6-5	16	TRBJ2-2	CASSYSGAANTGELFF
TRBV15	14	TRBJ1-2	CATSKRQGAYGYTF
TRBV4-1	13	TRBJ1-1	CASSYDRWTEAFF
TRBV12-3/TRBV12-4	13	TRBJ1-1	CASSFVPNTEAFF
TRBV5-1	13	TRBJ2-3	CASSLTLRDTQYF
TRBV12-3/TRBV12-4	15	TRBJ2-2	CASREGIPNTGELFF
TRBV7-9	15	TRBJ2-3	CASSPRGGPEDTQYF
TRBV6-5	14	TRBJ2-1	CASRIQSSYNEQFF
TRBV9	13	TRBJ2-1	CASSSSGGNEQFF
TRBV20-1	13	TRBJ1-1	CSARDLVGTEAFF
TRBV2	14	TRBJ1-1	CASSAQGPSPEAFF
TRBV20-1	16	TRBJ1-5	CSAGPHAGGRNQPQHF
TRBV5-1	15	TRBJ2-7	CASSSGSGTSYEQYF
TRBV12-3/TRBV12-4	12	TRBJ2-1	CASESQPHEQFF
TRBV3-1	16	TRBJ2-7	CASSPMTSGRAREQYF
TRBV9	15	TRBJ2-1	CASSVAGTLYNEQFF
TRBV12-3/TRBV12-4	12	TRBJ1-6	CASSGDALALHF
TRBV11-1	15	TRBJ1-1	CASSVSGTVYNEAFF
TRBV11-2	16	TRBJ2-1	CASSNSFRDAFNEQFF